The present T cell receptor beta chain was sequenced within a study of tumor-infiltrating lymphocytes in localized non-small cell lung cancer. Germline-derived CDR1 and CDR2 are SGHTA and FQGNSA. The CDR3 has 15 residues. V dropped 0 bases and J dropped 2 bases, with 11 bases sitting between them. Libraries were prepared by immunoSEQ multiplex PCR; TCRdb keeps only in-frame clonotypes and omits some of them. The table has 6,400 or so clones, around two thirds seen once. Study-level points and caveats: Compared with uninvolved lung, tumors showed higher T cell infiltration by TCRbeta sequencing.

Worth noting for this clone: As yet, its antigen is unknown.

This clonotype was obtained from a human donor with non-small cell lung cancer. Material for sequencing was uninvolved lung tissue not adjacent to the tumor. V gene TRBV7-2 combines with J gene TRBJ2-7, with D unresolved. The CDR3 DNA is TGTGCCAGCAGCTTAGCGGGGTTTCAAACCTACGAGCAGTACTTC. It is translated as CASSLAGFQTYEQYF.